This T cell receptor (beta chain) originates from a study of T cell responses to AZD1222 COVID-19 vaccine. The study, taken as a whole, reports: Variant regions that are unmutated are reportedly the target of nearly half of spike-specific TCRs. Along spike, vaccine-associated CD4 TCRs were found throughout, with dominance at 160-218 and 743-854. Without day 14 samples, only post-peak T cell repertoires were studied. The donor group comprised mostly white British people and more females; the analysis possibly underestimated clonal diversity.

To note about this clone: Its target is unknown.

Repertoires were generated with immunoSEQ multiplex PCR, while TCRdb's copy carries only in-frame clones and drops some. This sample carries some 120,000 clones, 85% to 90% of them seen once, and the ten largest clones take around 12%. Trimming took off 5 bases at V and 11 bases at J, with 14 bases between the two ends. The CDR3 covers 11 residues. Germline V gene lookup returns CDR1 DFQATT and CDR2 SNEGSKA (reference sequence). The chain employs TRBV20-1 and TRBJ2-3; no clear D. The sequence was obtained from an adult in good health. Specimen: peripheral blood, collected on day 0 of AZD1222 vaccination. DNA of the CDR3: TGCAGTGCTCCTGACTTGGTGGGGCAGTATTTT. Translated, it gives CSAPDLVGQYF.